Below are 17 T cell receptor beta chains sequenced from a single sample in a study of T cell repertoires in cytomegalovirus infection (dated by TCRdb to the late 2010s). TCRdb records Illumina HiSeq 1500 as the sequencer. The public reads were run again by TCRdb, first through fastp at Q25 and then through MiXCR, and only productive beta chains were kept. Identical CDR3 proteins give one entry, which carries the most common genes and DNA. The sample yields around 180,000 distinct CDR3 sequences; roughly a fifth were counted once. Just under 3% of the sample goes to the ten largest clones. The sequencing input was PBMCs. These TCRs come from a human donor in good health (CMV status not recorded). Some clones in this sample may be carry-over from other donors' samples.

This clonotype appeared many times. This sequence joins TRBV27 and TRBJ2-7, with D maybe TRBD2 (5 bases). The V gene lost 8 bases and the J gene lost 3 bases, with 14 bases spanning the gap. The germline CDR1 and CDR2 sequences are MNHEY and SMNVEV (reference sequence). The CDR3 is 13 residues long. Written as DNA, the CDR3 is TGTGCCAGCCGCAAGGACTTGAGCTACGAGCAGTACTTC. Amino acid sequence: CASRKDLSYEQYF.

This clonotype was seen a few times. The chain links TRBV6-6 to TRBJ1-2; D is uncertain. Germline V gene data show CDR1 as MNHNY and CDR2 as SVGAGI (reference sequence). The V and J ends lost 6 bases and 3 bases respectively, with 14 bases between them. This CDR3 region has 14 residues. Here the CDR3 DNA reads TGTGCCAGCAGGCCGACCGGGAGATACTATGGCTACACCTTC. Its protein product is CASRPTGRYYGYTF.

This chain uses TRBV28 with TRBJ1-1; D not certain. V lost 6 bases and J lost 0, with 8 bases in between. This CDR3 is 13 amino acids long. The V gene's germline CDR1 is MDHEN and CDR2 SYDVKM. The CDR3 is CASRVRLNTEAFF. The CDR3 DNA reads as TGTGCCAGCAGGGTCAGGTTGAACACTGAAGCTTTCTTT.

This clonotype was detected a few times. The chain has TRBV7-9 and TRBJ1-5; weak D call: TRBD1 (5 bases). V was trimmed by 4 bases and J by 8 bases, leaving 15 bases between them. CDR3 length: 14 residues. CDR1 is SEHNR and CDR2 is FQNEAQ in the germline V gene (reference sequence). The CDR3 loop reads CASSSGASGKPQHF. The CDR3 region has the DNA TGTGCCAGCAGCTCTGGGGCTTCAGGCAAGCCCCAGCATTTT.

This clonotype appeared many times. The chain carries TRBV7-8 and TRBJ2-5, with TRBD1 matching over 8 bases. V gave up 5 bases and J gave up 4 bases; unmatched junction bases: 9. The CDR3 loop spans 15 amino acids. Germline V gene sequence: CDR1 SGHVS, CDR2 FQNEAQ. The CDR3 region is CASSQMTGQGETQYF. The CDR3, as DNA: TGTGCCAGCAGCCAGATGACAGGACAGGGAGAGACCCAGTACTTC.

This clonotype was observed a few times. The chain employs TRBV2 and TRBJ1-1; a weak D match, TRBD1 (5 bases). Germline CDR1 and CDR2: SNHLY and FYNNEI. V was trimmed by 6 bases and J by 1 base, leaving 24 bases between them. This CDR3 has 18 residues. The CDR3, as DNA: TGTGCCAGCAGAGGGACGGGGGAACCAGGACTTGGGAACACTGAAGCTTTCTTT. As protein: CASRGTGEPGLGNTEAFF. Drawing the rest from reference TRBV2 and TRBJ1-1, the complete variable domain is EPEVTQTPSHQVTQMGQEVILRCVPISNHLYFYWYRQILGQKVEFLVSFYNNEISEKSEIFDDQFSVERPDGSNFTLKIRSTKLEDSAMYFCASRGTGEPGLGNTEAFFGQGTRLTVV.

The CDR3 loop reads CASRNLGAGAQYF. For the CDR3, the DNA is TGTGCCAGCAGAAATTTGGGGGCAGGGGCCCAGTACTTC. V is TRBV5-5 and J is TRBJ2-5; weak D call: TRBD1 (6 bases). The germline CDR1 and CDR2 sequences are SGHKS and YYEKEE (reference sequence). V lost 5 bases and J lost 9, with 17 bases in between. The length of the CDR3 is 13 residues.

This clonotype was recorded a few times. J is TRBJ2-1 and V is TRBV3-1, with D possibly being TRBD1 (5 bases). V lost 1 base and J 6 bases, leaving 10 bases between the germline ends. This CDR3 has 14 amino acids. From germline, CDR1 is LGHDT and CDR2 YNNKEL (reference sequence). CDR3 protein: CASSQGQGTNEQFF. The DNA for the CDR3 is TGTGCCAGCAGCCAAGGGCAGGGCACCAATGAGCAGTTCTTC.

This clonotype occurred once. This chain uses TRBV4-1 with TRBJ2-3, with unresolved D. Germline loops: CDR1 MGHRA, CDR2 YSYEKL. The CDR3 extends over 16 amino acids. V was pared by 1 base and J by 2 bases, with 13 bases between. CDR3 DNA: TGCGCCAGCAGCCAAGTCGGGCAATTCAACACAGATACGCAGTATTTT. It specifies CASSQVGQFNTDTQYF.

The genes are TRBV29-1 and TRBJ2-1; TRBD2 aligns across 9 bases. The J segment lost 0 bases and the V segment lost 4 bases, leaving 4 bases of the junction unmatched. Germline loops: CDR1 SQVTM, CDR2 ANQGSEA. The CDR3 length is 15 residues. CDR3 sequence reads: CSVASGTSSYNEQFF. The DNA for the CDR3 is TGCAGCGTTGCTAGCGGGACGAGCTCCTACAATGAGCAGTTCTTC.

This clonotype came up a few times. The genes are TRBV18 and TRBJ1-2; weak D call: TRBD1 (5 bases). Trimming took 2 bases from V and 4 from J, leaving 11 bases between them. This CDR3 region has 14 residues. Germline CDR1 and CDR2: KGHSH and LQKENI. CDR3 coding DNA: TGTGCCAGCTCACCAGTGAGGGACGGCTATGGCTACACCTTC. It encodes CASSPVRDGYGYTF. Full variable domain (outside the CDR3, taken from reference TRBV18 and TRBJ1-2): NAGVMQNPRHLVRRRGQEARLRCSPMKGHSHVYWYRQLPEEGLKFMVYLQKENIIDESGMPKERFSAEFPKEGPSILRIQQVVRGDSAAYFCASSPVRDGYGYTFGSGTRLTVV.

Note on this clonotype: Mismatch with germline at one junction end may stem from a read error. This CDR3 is CASSQVEGSMNTEALF. The CDR3 nucleotides read TGCGCCAGCAGCCAAGTGGAGGGATCTATGAACACTGAAGCTCTCTTT. This sequence joins TRBV4-3 and TRBJ1-1; D not resolved. This CDR3 is built from 16 residues. The germline CDR1 and CDR2 sequences are LGHNA and YSLEER.

In its sample, this clonotype was seen many times. The V gene is TRBV5-4, the J gene TRBJ2-2, with D possibly matching TRBD2 (6 bases). V lost 5 bases, J lost 4 bases, and 15 bases lay in between. Germline V gene sequence: CDR1 SGHNT, CDR2 YYREEE (reference sequence). The CDR3 is 15 residues long. The DNA of the CDR3 is TGTGCCAGCAGTCCTGGGGGGAGCAGCACCGGGGAGCTGTTTTTT. Amino acid sequence: CASSPGGSSTGELFF.

Ten or more counts support this clonotype. This chain links TRBV7-2 with TRBJ2-4, with a weak D call TRBD2 (7 bases). CDR1 SGHTA and CDR2 FQGNSA come from the germline V gene. V was clipped by 7 bases and J by 16 bases, with 23 bases between them. This CDR3 contains 13 residues. The CDR3 here is CASTIGGGAYAYF. DNA for the CDR3: TGTGCCAGCACCATAGGGGGGGGCGCGTATGCCTACTTC. Drawing the rest from reference TRBV7-2 and TRBJ2-4, the complete variable domain is GAGVSQSPSNKVTEKGKDVELRCDPISGHTALYWYRQSLGQGLEFLIYFQGNSAPDKSGLPSDRFSAERTGGSVSTLTIQRTQQEDSAVYLCASTIGGGAYAYFGAGTRLSVL.

J is TRBJ2-7 and V is TRBV7-6; D is undetermined. The germline V gene has CDR1 SGHVS and CDR2 FNYEAQ. The CDR3 runs to 14 residues. V lost 1 base and J lost 2, with 9 bases in between. As DNA, the CDR3 is TGTGCCAGCAGCTTAGATTCTCGTGCCTACGAGCAGTACTTC. Translating gives CASSLDSRAYEQYF.

The V call is TRBV2, the J call TRBJ1-2; D is perhaps TRBD1 (5 bases). This CDR3 contains 13 residues. Germline-derived CDR1 and CDR2 are SNHLY and FYNNEI. V dropped 2 bases and J dropped 8 bases, with 12 bases sitting between them. Here the CDR3 DNA reads TGTGCCAGCAGTGAATCAGGGATTATCGGCTACACCTTC. Amino acid sequence: CASSESGIIGYTF.

The V call is TRBV6-5, the J call TRBJ1-5; possible D gene TRBD1, 6 bases. Germline V lookup: CDR1 MNHEY, CDR2 SVGAGI. The CDR3 runs to 14 residues. The germline V and J ends were trimmed by 6 bases and 7 bases, with 16 bases remaining between them. The DNA of the CDR3 is TGTGCCAGCAGGGAGGGGGTAGCGGTGCAGCCCCAGCATTTT. Its protein is CASREGVAVQPQHF.